These 11 T cell receptor beta chains were sequenced from one sample in a study of cytomegalovirus exposure and HLA in healthy donors. PCR involved 60 Vbeta and 13 Jbeta primers. Generated by immunoSEQ multiplex PCR, the TCRdb table keeps only in-frame clones and is missing some. The sample holds about 190,000 clones; roughly 73% are singletons and the top ten take around 2.2%. Input material: PBMCs. All receptors derive from a woman aged 25 to 45 in good health and CMV-seropositive.

The chain has TRBV29-1 and TRBJ2-3; TRBD2 matches 12 bases. In germline, CDR1 is SQVTM, CDR2 ANQGSEA. V gave up 1 base and J gave up 5 bases; unmatched junction bases: 4. The CDR3 covers 15 residues. The CDR3 nucleotides are TGCAGCGTTGAAGGACTAGCGGGAGATATAGATACGCAGTATTTT. Amino acids: CSVEGLAGDIDTQYF.

This clone has only one observation. The chain combines TRBV25-1 with TRBJ1-4, with no clear D. The CDR3 covers 14 residues. Germline assignment: CDR1 MGHDK and CDR2 SYGVNS. V lost 7 bases and J lost 0, with 9 bases in between. As DNA, the CDR3 is TGTGCCAGCAAGGAGTTTGCAACTAATGAAAAACTGTTTTTT. Translated: CASKEFATNEKLFF.

V usage is TRBV5-1 and J usage is TRBJ1-1, with unresolved D. This CDR3 contains 13 residues. Germline-derived CDR1 and CDR2 are SGHRS and YFSETQ. Trimming left V 5 bases short and J 1 base short, with 9 bases between. As DNA, the CDR3 is TGCGCCAGCAGTTTGCAGGAGAACACTGAAGCTTTCTTT. The encoded protein is CASSLQENTEAFF.

The chain employs TRBV27 and TRBJ1-2, with 7 nucleotides matching TRBD1. The germline V gene encodes CDR1 MNHEY and CDR2 SMNVEV (reference sequence). V was pared by 7 bases and J by 7 bases, with 9 bases of the junction left unmatched. CDR3 length equals 13 residues. The CDR3 region has the DNA TGTGCCAGCAAGCCGGGACAGACGAGTGGCTACACCTTC. Protein product: CASKPGQTSGYTF.

The chain is built from TRBV28 and TRBJ1-2; no reliable D call. Between the trimmed V and J ends, which lost 5 bases and 4 bases, there was a span of 20 bases. The CDR3 totals 16 residues. Germline lookup yields CDR1 MDHEN and CDR2 SYDVKM. DNA for the CDR3: TGTGCCAGCAGTACCAGACATTCTCTCCCAGTCTATGGCTACACCTTC. As protein: CASSTRHSLPVYGYTF.

This clone was detected a few times. The chain employs TRBV14 and TRBJ1-1; D gene uncertain. This CDR3 is built from 13 residues. Trimming took 4 bases from V and 0 from J, leaving 6 bases between them. The germline V gene has CDR1 SGHDN and CDR2 FVKESK. CDR3 region: CASSRGMNTEAFF. The CDR3 DNA reads TGTGCCAGCAGCCGAGGCATGAACACTGAAGCTTTCTTT.

This chain connects TRBV5-1 to TRBJ2-7, with 7 nucleotides matching TRBD2. The CDR3 contains 15 residues. Trimming at V came to 4 bases and at J to 0 bases, leaving 7 bases not matched to a gene. The germline V gene has CDR1 SGHRS and CDR2 YFSETQ. This chain's CDR3 is CASSTRRGSSYEQYF. Here the CDR3 DNA reads TGCGCCAGCAGCACGAGGCGGGGGAGCTCCTACGAGCAGTACTTC.

There are a few counts of this clone. The rearrangement joins TRBV4-3 to TRBJ2-7, with D possibly being TRBD1 (5 bases). CDR1 is LGHNA, CDR2 YSLEER, per germline. The CDR3 sequence is 17 residues long. V lost 0 bases to trimming and J lost 2 bases, with 17 bases between them. In nucleotides, the CDR3 is TGCGCCAGCAGCCAAGATAATTTAGGGGAATCGGCCTACGAGCAGTACTTC. Translating it yields CASSQDNLGESAYEQYF.

J is TRBJ2-3 and V is TRBV7-9; 9 nucleotides align to TRBD2. Germline V gene lookup returns CDR1 SEHNR and CDR2 FQNEAQ (reference sequence). The CDR3 is 17 residues long. V lost 5 bases, J lost 4 bases, and 13 bases stayed unmatched. In nucleotides, the CDR3 is TGTGCCAGCAGCCCGCGTGGCGGGAGGGACTTACCAGATACGCAGTATTTT. Encoded protein: CASSPRGGRDLPDTQYF. Drawing the rest from reference TRBV7-9 and TRBJ2-3, the complete variable domain is DTGVSQNPRHKITKRGQNVTFRCDPISEHNRLYWYRQTLGQGPEFLTYFQNEAQLEKSRLLSDRFSAERPKGSFSTLEIQRTEQGDSAMYLCASSPRGGRDLPDTQYFGPGTRLTVL.

The J gene is TRBJ2-3, the V gene TRBV6-6, with 7 positions matching TRBD2. CDR1 is MNHNY, CDR2 SVGAGI, per germline (reference sequence). This CDR3 has 15 amino acids. The trim removed 6 bases at V and 4 bases at J, leaving 10 bases unmatched. The CDR3 spells CASRPYGGGSDTQYF. The DNA for the CDR3 is TGTGCCAGCAGACCCTATGGGGGGGGGTCAGATACGCAGTATTTT.

J is TRBJ2-2 and V is TRBV28; D is unresolved. The CDR3 loop spans 13 amino acids. Trimming pared 2 bases from V and 6 bases from J, leaving 7 bases between. CDR1 and CDR2 (germline): MDHEN, SYDVKM. The CDR3 sequence: CASSLVEAGELFF. CDR3 coding DNA: TGTGCCAGCAGTTTAGTTGAGGCCGGGGAGCTGTTTTTT. Drawing the rest from reference TRBV28 and TRBJ2-2, the complete variable domain is DVKVTQSSRYLVKRTGEKVFLECVQDMDHENMFWYRQDPGLGLRLIYFSYDVKMKEKGDIPEGYSVSREKKERFSLILESASTNQTSMYLCASSLVEAGELFFGEGSRLTVL.